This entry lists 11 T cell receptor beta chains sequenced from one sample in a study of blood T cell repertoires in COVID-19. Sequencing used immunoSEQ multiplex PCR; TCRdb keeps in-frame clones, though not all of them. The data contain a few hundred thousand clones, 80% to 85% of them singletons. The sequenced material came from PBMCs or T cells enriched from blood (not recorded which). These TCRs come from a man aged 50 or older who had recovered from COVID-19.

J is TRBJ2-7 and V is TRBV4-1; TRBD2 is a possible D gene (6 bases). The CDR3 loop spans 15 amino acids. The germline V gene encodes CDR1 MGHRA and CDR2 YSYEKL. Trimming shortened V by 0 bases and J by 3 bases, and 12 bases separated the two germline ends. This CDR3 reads CASSQEWGDDYEQYF. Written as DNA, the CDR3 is TGCGCCAGCAGCCAAGAATGGGGGGACGACTACGAGCAGTACTTC.

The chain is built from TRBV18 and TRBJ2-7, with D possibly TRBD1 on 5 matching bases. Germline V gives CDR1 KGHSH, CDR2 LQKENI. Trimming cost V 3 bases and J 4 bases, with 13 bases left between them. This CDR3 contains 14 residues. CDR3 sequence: CASSPMGRSYEQYF. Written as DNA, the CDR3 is TGTGCCAGCTCACCGATGGGGCGATCTTACGAGCAGTACTTC.

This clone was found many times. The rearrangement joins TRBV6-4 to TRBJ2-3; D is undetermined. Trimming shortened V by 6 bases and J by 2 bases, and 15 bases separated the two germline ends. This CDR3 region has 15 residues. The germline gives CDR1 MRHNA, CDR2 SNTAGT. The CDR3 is CASSPLPEITDTQYF. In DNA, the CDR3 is TGTGCCAGCAGCCCCTTGCCCGAGATCACAGATACGCAGTATTTT.

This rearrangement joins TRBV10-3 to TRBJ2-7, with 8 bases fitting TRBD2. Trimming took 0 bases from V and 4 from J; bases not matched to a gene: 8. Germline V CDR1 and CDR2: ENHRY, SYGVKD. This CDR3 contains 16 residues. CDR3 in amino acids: CAISESNGGAEYEQYF. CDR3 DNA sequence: TGTGCCATCAGTGAGTCGAACGGGGGGGCCGAATACGAGCAGTACTTC.

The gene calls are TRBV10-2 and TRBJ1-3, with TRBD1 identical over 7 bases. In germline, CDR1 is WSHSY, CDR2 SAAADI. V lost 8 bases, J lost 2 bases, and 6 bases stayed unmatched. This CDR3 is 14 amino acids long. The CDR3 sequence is CASHTGTAGNTIYF. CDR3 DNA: TGCGCCAGCCATACCGGGACAGCTGGAAACACCATATATTTT.

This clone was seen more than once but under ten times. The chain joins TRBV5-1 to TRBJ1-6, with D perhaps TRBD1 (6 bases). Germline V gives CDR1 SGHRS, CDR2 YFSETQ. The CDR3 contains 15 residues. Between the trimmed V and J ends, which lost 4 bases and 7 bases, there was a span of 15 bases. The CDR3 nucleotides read TGCGCCAGCAGCAACACAGGGATCGTCAATTCACCCCTCCACTTT. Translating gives CASSNTGIVNSPLHF.

This CDR3 reads CASSHGQGGNTEAFF. As DNA, the CDR3 is TGTGCCAGCAGCCACGGACAGGGGGGGAACACTGAAGCTTTCTTT. The rearrangement links TRBV3-1 (or the pseudogene TRBV3-2) to TRBJ1-1, with TRBD1 matching 10 bases. This CDR3 has 15 amino acids. Trimming cost V 3 bases and J 1 base; bases outside gene matches: 2. From germline, CDR1 is LGHDT and CDR2 YNNKEL (reference sequence).

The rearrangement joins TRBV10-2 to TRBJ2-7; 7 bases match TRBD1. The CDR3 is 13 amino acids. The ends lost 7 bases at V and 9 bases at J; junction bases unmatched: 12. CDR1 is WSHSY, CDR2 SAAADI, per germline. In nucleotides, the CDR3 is TGCGCCAGCAAGAAACAGGGGACGCAGGGGCAGTACTTC. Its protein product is CASKKQGTQGQYF.

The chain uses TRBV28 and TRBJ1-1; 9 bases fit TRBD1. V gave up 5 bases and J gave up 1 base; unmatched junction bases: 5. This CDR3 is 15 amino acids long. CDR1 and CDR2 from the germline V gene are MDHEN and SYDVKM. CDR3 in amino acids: CASSQETGGNTEAFF. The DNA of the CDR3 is TGTGCCAGCAGTCAAGAGACAGGGGGGAACACTGAAGCTTTCTTT.

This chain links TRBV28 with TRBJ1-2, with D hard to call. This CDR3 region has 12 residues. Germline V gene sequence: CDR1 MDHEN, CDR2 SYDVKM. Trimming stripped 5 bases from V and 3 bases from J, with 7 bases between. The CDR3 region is CASSPRDYGYTF. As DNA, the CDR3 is TGTGCCAGCAGTCCCCGGGACTATGGCTACACCTTC.

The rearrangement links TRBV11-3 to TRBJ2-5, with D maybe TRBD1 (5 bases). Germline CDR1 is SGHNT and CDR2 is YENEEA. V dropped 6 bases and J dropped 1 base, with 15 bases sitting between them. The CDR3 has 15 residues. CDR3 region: CASSGRLQAQETQYF. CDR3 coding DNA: TGTGCCAGCAGTGGGCGTTTACAGGCCCAAGAGACCCAGTACTTC.